The present entry profiles one T cell receptor beta chain with its context. Its antigen is unknown. Libraries were prepared by immunoSEQ multiplex PCR; TCRdb keeps only in-frame clonotypes and omits some of them. The sample records 37,000 or so clones, 85% to 90% being singletons. The sample originates from a study of lymphopenia after photon versus proton radiotherapy. Germline CDR1 SGHTA, CDR2 FQGNSA. CDR3 length: 13 amino acids. Trimming at V came to 3 bases and at J to 2 bases, leaving 0 bases not matched to a gene. General study findings and limits: Better survival with proton therapy was suggested as possible, not demonstrated. Oligoclonal CD8+ Temra expansion after nadir drove photon patients' diversity drop. Under photons, naive T cells and diversity fell while effector/memory populations rose. Post-nadir TCR diversity decline inversely tracked overall survival among those who died.

This chain connects TRBV7-2 to TRBJ2-5; 7 nucleotides match TRBD2. Sequencing was performed on peripheral blood, taken from a patient treated with photon-based radiotherapy. The clonotype originates from a man in his fifties or sixties with gastric cancer. The CDR3 reads CASSFGGQETQYF. Here the CDR3 DNA reads TGTGCCAGCAGCTTCGGGGGGCAAGAGACCCAGTACTTC.